Here is one T cell receptor beta chain with its context. The junction had 14 bases not matched to a gene; V was cut back by 0 bases and J by 6 bases. Germline V gene sequence: CDR1 SGDLS, CDR2 YYNGEE. The CDR3 loop spans 18 amino acids. The record originates from a study of OX40 agonist ivuxolimab in advanced cancers. TCRdb's copy holds only in-frame clones and misses some; the assay was immunoSEQ multiplex PCR. Of 80,000 or so clones listed, around 83% are singletons. This receptor was identified in an adult with an advanced solid tumor such as melanoma, head and neck, liver or kidney cancer. V and J are TRBV9 and TRBJ1-4; the match to TRBD1 covers 7 bases. This specimen was CD4+ or CD8+ T cells sorted from blood, taken in a trial of the OX40 agonist ivuxolimab. CDR3: CASSVGLQGSAFDEKLFF. As DNA, the CDR3 is TGTGCCAGCAGCGTAGGCCTACAGGGGTCGGCGTTTGATGAAAAACTGTTTTTT. Supplemented by reference TRBV9 and TRBJ1-4, the full variable domain reads DSGVTQTPKHLITATGQRVTLRCSPRSGDLSVYWYQQSLDQGLQFLIQYYNGEERAKGNILERFSAQQFPDLHSELNLSSLELGDSALYFCASSVGLQGSAFDEKLFFGSGTQLSVL.